This TCR beta chain was observed in a study of technical replicates of blood from four donors. Germline V gene sequence: CDR1 SGHRS, CDR2 YFSETQ. Trimming left V 2 bases short and J 1 base short, with 11 bases between. CDR3 size: 15 residues. Only in-frame clones appear in the TCRdb table, and some are missing; sequencing was by immunoSEQ multiplex PCR. Seen here are 95,000 to 100,000 clones, over 90% observed once, and the top ten hold 0.21%. The source material was T cells isolated from PBMCs. The chain employs TRBV5-1 and TRBJ2-3; TRBD2 is a possible D gene (5 bases). The sequence was obtained from a human donor in good health. As DNA, the CDR3 is TGCGCCAGCAGCTTCGAGGGCCCTGGCACAGATACGCAGTATTTT. Translating it yields CASSFEGPGTDTQYF.